This TCR beta chain appears in the sequencing data of a study of PD-L1 blockade in urothelial cancer. At the level of the study: Blood yielded a median of around 150,000 T cells per sample.

Produced via immunoSEQ multiplex PCR; TCRdb's table is partial and in-frame only. The sample holds roughly 24,000 clones; around 91% are singletons and the top ten take about 11%. The sample's time point: peripheral blood 6 weeks after treatment start. The specimen comprised PBMCs, sampled around atezolizumab (anti-PD-L1) treatment. The sequence derives from a woman aged 60-75 years with urothelial cancer.

CDR3: CASSLDPPDEQYF. The CDR3 nucleotides are TGTGCCAGCAGCTTAGACCCACCGGACGAGCAGTACTTC. This chain links TRBV7-9 with TRBJ2-7; D ambiguous. The germline gives CDR1 SEHNR, CDR2 FQNEAQ (reference sequence). V gave up 1 base and J gave up 5 bases, with 9 bases separating them. The CDR3 runs 13 residues.